This section outlines one T cell receptor (beta chain) sequence together with its context. These data belong to a study of blood T cell repertoires in COVID-19. Study at large: PBMCs, B-cell-depleted T cells, or T cells provided the cDNA or gDNA that made up the material.

TCRdb's table, derived via immunoSEQ multiplex PCR, lists solely in-frame clones and lacks some. The sample consists of roughly 36,000 clones, just under 95% of them appearing once. Germline V gives CDR1 ENHRY, CDR2 SYGVKD. V was pared by 3 bases and J by 9 bases, with 8 bases of the junction left unmatched. CDR3 length equals 14 residues. This sequence was found in a human donor with active COVID-19. The donor label of this sample is uncertain. This chain uses TRBV10-3 with TRBJ1-5, with 7 bases identical to TRBD1. The sample comprised peripheral blood. The CDR3 DNA follows: TGTGCCATCAGTGAACCGGGACAGCCTCGGCCCCAGCATTTT. It codes for CAISEPGQPRPQHF.